This T cell receptor (beta chain) originates from a study of T-cell reconstitution after alpha-beta-depleted transplantation in children. Germline CDR1 SEHNR, CDR2 FQNEAQ (reference sequence). The ends were cut back, 8 bases at V and 5 bases at J, with 18 bases in the middle. This CDR3 spans 14 amino acids. A TCRbeta library incorporating unique molecular identifiers was prepared. TCRdb redid the calling of the PCR reads with MiXCR, one entry per CDR3 protein. The sample consists of a few hundred thousand distinct CDR3 sequences, 10% of them appearing once. The chain joins TRBV7-9 to TRBJ1-1; D possibly corresponds to TRBD1 (5 bases). The source is a human donor who donated a stem cell graft to a child with acute lymphoblastic leukemia. The source material was PBMCs from the stem cell graft donor, sampled from the stem cell graft. The CDR3 here is CASSPSQGQTEAFF. The CDR3 nucleotides read TGTGCCAGCTCGCCCAGCCAGGGTCAAACTGAAGCTTTCTTT.